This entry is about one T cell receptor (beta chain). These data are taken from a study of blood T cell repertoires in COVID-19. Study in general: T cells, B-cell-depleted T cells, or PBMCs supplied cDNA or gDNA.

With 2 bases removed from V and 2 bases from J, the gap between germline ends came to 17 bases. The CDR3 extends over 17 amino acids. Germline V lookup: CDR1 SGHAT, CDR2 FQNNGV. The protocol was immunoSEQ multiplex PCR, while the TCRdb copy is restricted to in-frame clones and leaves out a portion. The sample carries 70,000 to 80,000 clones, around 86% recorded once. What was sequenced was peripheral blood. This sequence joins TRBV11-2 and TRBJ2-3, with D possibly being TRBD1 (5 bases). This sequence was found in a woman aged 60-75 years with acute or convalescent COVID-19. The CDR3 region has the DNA TGTGCCAGCAGCTTACTAGGGGCCGTGGGCCTCACAGATACGCAGTATTTT. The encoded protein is CASSLLGAVGLTDTQYF.